This TCR beta chain was recovered during a study of human T cells and chemical hapten exposure. About the research overall: For the roughly 26-week duration of the study, patients were given weekly doses of diphenylcyclopropenone on the scalp.

The time point was: patch test 2, 6 weeks after DPC sensitization. As to treatment: therapeutic diphenylcyclopropenone sensitization with weekly scalp DPC. This clonotype was seen more than once but under ten times. Germline and junction disagree at one end, which may indicate a read error. Authors' data handling: Between 23,224 and 690,600 TCRs appeared in each sample, and the median stood at around 92,000. TCRdb passed the RACE reads through MiXCR, listing each CDR3 protein once. The V and J calls shown here were made by TCRdb, not taken from the authors' results. This repertoire shows 140,000 or so distinct CDR3 sequences, about 12% found once; its top ten account for around 1.4%. Per germline, CDR1 LGHNA and CDR2 YSLEER. This CDR3 contains 15 residues.

The chain couples TRBV4-3 to TRBJ2-1; tentative D call: TRBD2 (6 bases). The TCR was taken from a woman in her forties or fifties with alopecia areata. Some clones in this sample may be carry-over from other donors' samples. The sequencing here drew on whole blood, taken in connection with sensitization to the hapten diphenylcyclopropenone (DPC). DNA of the CDR3: TGCGCCCGCAGCCAACTCGGGACTTCATACAATGAGCAGTTCTTC. It specifies CARSQLGTSYNEQFF.